The 32 T cell receptor beta chains reported below all come from one sample, sequenced in a study of T cell responses to AZD1222 COVID-19 vaccine. Assay used: immunoSEQ multiplex PCR; TCRdb lists only in-frame clones, some missing. The sample holds fewer than 150,000 clones, roughly 93% seen once. The sample consisted of peripheral blood, taken 28 days after the second AZD1222 dose. These receptors were taken from an adult who received the AZD1222 COVID-19 vaccine.

This clone was recorded only once. The rearrangement links TRBV7-9 to TRBJ1-2, with unresolved D. Looked up from germline, CDR1 is SEHNR and CDR2 is FQNEAQ (reference sequence). V lost 7 bases, J lost 3 bases, and 12 bases lay in between. The CDR3 runs 13 residues. The CDR3: CASTPGSDYGYTF. CDR3 in DNA: TGTGCCAGCACCCCGGGGAGTGACTATGGCTACACCTTC.

The chain joins TRBV5-4 to TRBJ2-7; TRBD1 matches at 7 bases. This CDR3 has 14 amino acids. Losses at the gene ends were 4 bases for V and 6 bases for J; bases not matched to a gene: 10. Germline V gene sequence: CDR1 SGHNT, CDR2 YYREEE (reference sequence). The CDR3 spells CASSLKTGTVEQYF. CDR3 sequence (DNA): TGTGCCAGCAGCCTGAAGACAGGGACGGTCGAGCAGTACTTC.

This chain uses TRBV4-1 with TRBJ2-3; tentatively, D is TRBD2 (7 bases). V was trimmed by 0 bases and J by 5 bases, leaving 12 bases between them. The V gene's germline CDR1 is MGHRA and CDR2 YSYEKL. This CDR3 contains 15 residues. The CDR3 sequence is CASSQDIGGGDTQYF. CDR3 DNA: TGCGCCAGCAGCCAAGATATAGGGGGGGGAGATACGCAGTATTTT.

J is TRBJ2-5 and V is TRBV12-5; 10 nucleotides align to TRBD2. Per germline, CDR1 LGHNT and CDR2 FRNRAP. After removal of 5 bases from V and 6 bases from J, the junction contained 6 bases not matched to a gene. CDR3 length: 14 residues. The chain's CDR3 is CASGDTSGEQTQYF. DNA for the CDR3: TGTGCTAGTGGTGACACTAGCGGGGAGCAGACCCAGTACTTC.

The chain employs TRBV5-1 and TRBJ2-3, with 7 bases identical to TRBD2. Germline CDR1 and CDR2: SGHRS and YFSETQ. The CDR3 loop spans 16 amino acids. V lost 4 bases, J lost 0 bases, and 8 bases stayed unmatched. The CDR3 nucleotides read TGCGCCAGCAGCCAAGGACTGCGGGGGAGCACAGATACGCAGTATTTT. This translates into CASSQGLRGSTDTQYF.

The genes are TRBV27 and TRBJ2-6; no firm D call. The CDR3 is 16 residues long. V was cut by 1 base and J by 0 bases, with 7 bases left in between. Germline V lookup: CDR1 MNHEY, CDR2 SMNVEV (reference sequence). The DNA for the CDR3 is TGTGCCAGCAGTTTATTCCCAAGCTCTGGGGCCAACGTCCTGACTTTC. Translated: CASSLFPSSGANVLTF.

CDR3: CASSYDRAMGYGYTF. DNA for the CDR3: TGTGCCAGCAGTTACGACAGGGCGATGGGGTATGGCTACACCTTC. V is TRBV6-5 and J is TRBJ1-2, with 7 bases that match TRBD1. The germline V gene encodes CDR1 MNHEY and CDR2 SVGAGI. CDR3 length: 15 residues. Losses at the gene ends were 2 bases for V and 5 bases for J; bases not matched to a gene: 8.

The chain joins TRBV2 to TRBJ2-5; TRBD2 matches 7 bases. Germline trimming cut 4 bases from V and 5 bases from J; bases unmatched to any gene: 4. Germline-derived CDR1 and CDR2 are SNHLY and FYNNEI. The CDR3 extends over 13 amino acids. The DNA for the CDR3 is TGTGCCAGCAGTGGACTAGCCGGGGAGACCCAGTACTTC. Translated: CASSGLAGETQYF. The whole variable domain, remainder taken from reference TRBV2 and TRBJ2-5, is EPEVTQTPSHQVTQMGQEVILRCVPISNHLYFYWYRQILGQKVEFLVSFYNNEISEKSEIFDDQFSVERPDGSNFTLKIRSTKLEDSAMYFCASSGLAGETQYFGPGTRLLVL.

This clone was seen a single time. The chain uses TRBV30 and TRBJ2-1; D ambiguous. V was clipped by 4 bases and J by 6 bases, with 7 bases between them. The CDR3 is 11 residues long. CDR1 and CDR2 from the germline V gene are GTSNPN and SVGIG (reference sequence). The CDR3 region is CAWKGANEQFF. For the CDR3, the DNA is TGTGCCTGGAAAGGAGCCAATGAGCAGTTCTTC. Full variable domain (missing parts from reference TRBV30 and TRBJ2-1): SQTIHQWPATLVQPVGSPLSLECTVEGTSNPNLYWYRQAAGRGLQLLFYSVGIGQISSEVPQNLSASRPQDRQFILSSKKLLLSDSGFYLCAWKGANEQFFGPGTRLTVL.

The chain recombines TRBV3-1 (or the pseudogene TRBV3-2) with TRBJ1-2; 7 bases fit TRBD1. The V gene end was trimmed by 2 bases and the J gene end by 1 base; junction bases not matched to a gene: 7. The CDR3 has 16 amino acids. Germline CDR1 LGHDT, CDR2 YNNKEL (reference sequence). The CDR3 loop is CASSQIRTGINYGYTF. CDR3 bases: TGTGCCAGCAGCCAAATTCGGACAGGCATTAACTATGGCTACACCTTC.

V is TRBV3-1 (or the pseudogene TRBV3-2) and J is TRBJ1-2; no clear D gene. The germline V gene has CDR1 LGHDT and CDR2 YNNKEL (reference sequence). The CDR3 loop spans 15 amino acids. V was shortened by 1 base and J by 2 bases, with 11 bases between the two germline ends. CDR3 in amino acids: CASSQGAVGNYGYTF. The CDR3 bases are TGTGCCAGCAGCCAAGGCGCAGTTGGGAACTATGGCTACACCTTC.

V gene TRBV5-1 combines with J gene TRBJ2-5; TRBD1 matches 7 bases. The CDR3 has 14 residues. Trimming removed 4 bases from V and 2 bases from J; junction bases left unmatched: 5. Germline V gene data show CDR1 as SGHRS and CDR2 as YFSETQ. In DNA, the CDR3 is TGCGCCAGCAGCGGGGGACAGCCACAAGAGACCCAGTACTTC. Translated, it gives CASSGGQPQETQYF.

This chain links TRBV4-1 with TRBJ2-6, with D uncertain. CDR1 and CDR2 (germline): MGHRA, YSYEKL. V was trimmed by 5 bases and J by 0 bases, leaving 8 bases between them. The CDR3 runs 15 residues. This chain's CDR3 is CASSILSSGANVLTF. DNA for the CDR3: TGCGCCAGCAGCATATTAAGCTCTGGGGCCAACGTCCTGACTTTC.

V usage is TRBV5-1 and J usage is TRBJ1-6; a weak D match, TRBD1 (6 bases). The germline V gene has CDR1 SGHRS and CDR2 YFSETQ. The CDR3 is made up of 16 amino acids. Trimming pared 1 base from V and 7 bases from J, leaving 15 bases between. The CDR3 here is CASSLSPTGANSPLHF. The DNA of the CDR3 is TGCGCCAGCAGCTTGTCTCCGACAGGAGCAAATTCACCCCTCCACTTT.

The genes are TRBV19 and TRBJ1-4; D is uncertain. V gave up 2 bases and J gave up 7 bases, with 11 bases separating them. Germline V lookup: CDR1 LNHDA, CDR2 SQIVND (reference sequence). The length of the CDR3 is 14 residues. The DNA of the CDR3 is TGTGCCAGTAGTATAAGAGGGTTGGGTGAAAAACTGTTTTTT. It specifies CASSIRGLGEKLFF.

This chain connects TRBV19 to TRBJ2-3; D is unclear. Germline V CDR1 and CDR2: LNHDA, SQIVND (reference sequence). This CDR3 contains 13 residues. Trimming removed 1 base at V and 5 bases at J, with 7 bases between. The CDR3 protein is CASSIAELDTQYF. CDR3 in DNA: TGTGCCAGTAGTATAGCAGAACTAGATACGCAGTATTTT.

The rearrangement links TRBV30 to TRBJ1-5; perhaps TRBD1 as D (6 bases). The germline gives CDR1 GTSNPN, CDR2 SVGIG (reference sequence). V shed 0 bases and J shed 9 bases, with 18 bases lying between them. The CDR3 covers 15 residues. The CDR3 DNA sequence: TGTGCCTGGAGTGTAGGCGACAGGAGGACCCGGCCCCAGCATTTT. This translates into CAWSVGDRRTRPQHF. The full variable domain, its missing parts supplied by reference TRBV30 and TRBJ1-5, is SQTIHQWPATLVQPVGSPLSLECTVEGTSNPNLYWYRQAAGRGLQLLFYSVGIGQISSEVPQNLSASRPQDRQFILSSKKLLLSDSGFYLCAWSVGDRRTRPQHFGDGTRLSIL.

The rearrangement links TRBV19 to TRBJ2-1, with D possibly TRBD2 on 5 matching bases. The CDR3 has 14 amino acids. Trimming cost V 3 bases and J 6 bases, with 12 bases left between them. Germline loops: CDR1 LNHDA, CDR2 SQIVND (reference sequence). The CDR3 here is CASSIVNRGNEQFF. As DNA, the CDR3 is TGTGCCAGTAGTATTGTTAATCGGGGCAATGAGCAGTTCTTC.

This clone was seen once. The rearrangement links TRBV12-3 or TRBV12-4 to TRBJ2-1; D unresolved. The CDR3 consists of 11 residues. Deletions cut 6 bases from V and 6 bases from J, with 6 bases between. The CDR3 DNA reads as TGTGCCAGCAGGTGGGCCAATGAGCAGTTCTTC. Its translation is CASRWANEQFF.

This sequence joins TRBV9 and TRBJ1-2; D uncertain. CDR3 size: 19 residues. The ends were cut back, 0 bases at V and 0 bases at J, with 21 bases in the middle. In germline, CDR1 is SGDLS, CDR2 YYNGEE. The CDR3 DNA sequence: TGTGCCAGCAGCGTAGGGACGGAAATTGCTCTGGGCCCTAACTATGGCTACACCTTC. It encodes CASSVGTEIALGPNYGYTF.

The CDR3 region has the DNA TGCGCCAGCAGTGACCTGGGGGCGAGCCCTGAAGCTTTCTTT. Its translation: CASSDLGASPEAFF. The V call is TRBV5-1, the J call TRBJ1-1; D perhaps matches TRBD1 (6 bases). The germline V gene has CDR1 SGHRS and CDR2 YFSETQ. V dropped 5 bases and J dropped 6 bases, with 17 bases sitting between them. The CDR3 totals 14 residues.

The CDR3 DNA reads TGTGCCAGTGCCCCCGGGACAGTCGACACTGAAGCTTTCTTT. As protein: CASAPGTVDTEAFF. The chain couples TRBV19 to TRBJ1-1; 7 nucleotides match TRBD1. Germline CDR1 and CDR2: LNHDA and SQIVND (reference sequence). This CDR3 has 14 amino acids. V trimming: 8 bases; J trimming: 3 bases; junction bases outside the gene matches: 9.

V gene TRBV2 combines with J gene TRBJ1-1, with TRBD1 matching 8 bases. CDR1 is SNHLY, CDR2 FYNNEI, per germline. V was pared by 6 bases and J by 11 bases, with 8 bases of the junction left unmatched. The CDR3 length is 12 residues. The chain's CDR3 is CASRIDRGGAFF. CDR3 DNA sequence: TGTGCCAGCAGAATAGACAGGGGAGGGGCTTTCTTT.

The chain recombines TRBV6-5 with TRBJ2-3; 10 bases match TRBD2. CDR3 length: 13 residues. CDR1 is MNHEY, CDR2 SVGAGI, per germline. V dropped 8 bases and J dropped 4; count of bases not matched to a gene: 3. The CDR3, as DNA: TGTGCCAGCCAAAGCGGGGGGGCAGATACGCAGTATTTT. Encoded protein: CASQSGGADTQYF.

The V call is TRBV10-3, the J call TRBJ2-7, with 7 bases matching TRBD1. The CDR3 totals 14 residues. In germline, CDR1 is ENHRY, CDR2 SYGVKD. V shed 5 bases and J 1 base; nucleotides not matched to a gene: 5. The CDR3 is CAISPGQLSYEQYF. The CDR3 DNA sequence: TGTGCCATCAGTCCGGGACAGCTATCCTACGAGCAGTACTTC.

The chain is built from TRBV28 and TRBJ2-7; D remains ambiguous. The CDR3 is 15 residues long. Germline loops: CDR1 MDHEN, CDR2 SYDVKM. Trimming took off 2 bases at V and 0 bases at J, with 11 bases between the two ends. CDR3 nucleotide sequence: TGTGCCAGCAGTTTAGGCGGCGGCCCCTCCTACGAGCAGTACTTC. Its protein product is CASSLGGGPSYEQYF.

CDR3 DNA sequence: TGTGCCAGCAGCTCAAATTCACCCCTCCACTTT. It yields the protein CASSSNSPLHF. This chain links TRBV7-9 with TRBJ1-6, with no clear D. Trimming cost V 4 bases and J 7 bases, with 2 bases left between them. This CDR3 comprises 11 residues. The germline gives CDR1 SEHNR, CDR2 FQNEAQ (reference sequence).

The V gene is TRBV5-4, the J gene TRBJ2-1, with TRBD2 matching over 11 bases. With V trimmed by 3 bases and J by 5 bases, 4 bases remained unmatched. CDR3 length equals 15 residues. Germline V CDR1 and CDR2: SGHNT, YYREEE (reference sequence). CDR3 nucleotides: TGTGCCAGCAGCTATAGACTAGCGGGGAACAATGAGCAGTTCTTC. Protein sequence: CASSYRLAGNNEQFF.

The chain employs TRBV25-1 and TRBJ2-2; possibly TRBD2 for D (6 bases). Germline assignment: CDR1 MGHDK and CDR2 SYGVNS. Trimming took 0 bases from V and 5 from J, leaving 10 bases between them. The CDR3 loop spans 15 amino acids. This CDR3 is CASSEYMGGTGELFF. For the CDR3, the DNA is TGTGCCAGCAGTGAATATATGGGGGGAACCGGGGAGCTGTTTTTT. The full variable domain, rest sourced from reference TRBV25-1 and TRBJ2-2, is EADIYQTPRYLVIGTGKKITLECSQTMGHDKMYWYQQDPGMELHLIHYSYGVNSTEKGDLSSESTVSRIRTEHFPLTLESARPSHTSQYLCASSEYMGGTGELFFGEGSRLTVL.

The chain joins TRBV6-5 to TRBJ1-1; 8 positions agree with TRBD1. Per germline, CDR1 MNHEY and CDR2 SVGAGI. V gave up 7 bases and J gave up 1 base; unmatched junction bases: 5. This CDR3 is 14 amino acids long. CDR3 loop: CASIFDRGNTEAFF. The CDR3 DNA sequence: TGTGCCAGCATCTTCGACAGGGGGAACACTGAAGCTTTCTTT.

This rearrangement joins TRBV6-6 to TRBJ1-2, with a weak D call TRBD1 (6 bases). The germline V gene has CDR1 MNHNY and CDR2 SVGAGI (reference sequence). The CDR3 spans 16 residues. V lost 0 bases, J lost 4 bases, and 15 bases lay in between. The CDR3 is CASSYSTVRTVYGYTF. The CDR3, as DNA: TGTGCCAGCAGTTACTCGACCGTCCGGACAGTCTATGGCTACACCTTC.

The chain couples TRBV6-4 to TRBJ2-1; D might be TRBD2 (6 bases). V was shortened by 3 bases and J by 0 bases, with 9 bases between the two germline ends. CDR3 size: 15 residues. Germline V gives CDR1 MRHNA, CDR2 SNTAGT. CDR3 protein: CASSESGGSYNEQFF. The CDR3, as DNA: TGTGCCAGCAGTGAATCCGGGGGCTCCTACAATGAGCAGTTCTTC.